This record concerns one T cell receptor beta chain sequence. This clone has only one observation. Its specific antigen is unknown. No base quality information exists; no much larger clone differs at one position. Trimming takes 5 bases from V and 7 bases from J, and the germline ends sit 11 bases apart. The CDR3 contains 13 residues, cysteine and phenylalanine counted. The kept DNA is CDR3 alone, 39 bases in frame from the first base. Based on the germline V gene (reference sequence), the CDR1 and CDR2 sequences are SGHAT and FQDESV. The source of the sample is a study of blood T cell repertoires in COVID-19 (dated by TCRdb to 2020 to 2022). For the study in its entirety: The collaborator samples originated in the United States, Italy and Spain and spanned the acute and convalescent phases of COVID-19. Samples were obtained from the ongoing ImmuneRACE study (first 160 participants) and from approximately 1,200 subjects provided by 6 global collaborators. The prospective study material was composed of cDNA or gDNA derived from T cells, B-cell-depleted T cells, or PBMCs. Where available, HLA class I and class II types were taken from metadata supplied by the sample provider and were not determined by assay-based typing. The dataset comprised deeply sampled blood TCRbeta repertoires from subjects exposed to, actively infected with, or recovered from COVID-19. Nearly every sample came with metadata listing a de-identified subject ID, COVID-19 status, age in years and sex. A freely available public database, intended as a resource for researchers studying the immune response to SARS-CoV-2, is where the repertoires were released. The study at large found these results: Clinical and demographic metadata were provided uncurated, with the amount varying by source and participant.

One collaborating source in Seattle enrolled patients while the patients were actively infected and followed the patients over time throughout the course of disease. The collaborating institutions used their own protocols to collect whole blood in K2EDTA tubes. For TCRbeta analysis, collaborator samples were shipped as frozen whole blood, as isolated PBMCs, or as DNA extracted from either sample type. TCRbeta CDR3 regions were amplified from genomic DNA using the immunoSEQ Assay, a bias-controlled multiplex PCR. Per the source publication's procedure: The number of nucleated cells in each sample was estimated from the amplification of reference gene primers within the assay. Sequence reads were collapsed and filtered to measure the absolute abundance of every unique TCRbeta CDR3 rearrangement. For each sample, productive Simpson clonality was calculated by taking the square root of Simpson's diversity index across productive rearrangements. TCRdb took over this immuneACCESS table, retaining in-frame rearrangements with V and J assigned. Such tables are incomplete; in checked studies, under half of the missing clones stem from an unresolved V gene, and the remainder is unexplained. V, J and clone size were drawn from that table, and D and trimming were deduced from the DNA. The sample yields more than 350,000 clones; around 87% were counted once. The top ten clonotypes cover about 10% of the sample.

The specimen was peripheral blood. The rearranged segments are TRBV11-1 and TRBJ2-2, with the D gene uncertain. This clonotype was sampled from a woman in her 30s with COVID-19, enrolled during active disease. The CDR3 corresponds to CASSRSRGGELFF. The sequence in DNA is TGTGCCAGCAGCAGATCGCGTGGCGGGGAGCTGTTTTTT.